This passage covers 29 T cell receptor beta chains from one sample sequenced in a study of blood T cell repertoires in COVID-19 (TCRdb year 2020). Library preparation was by the immunoSEQ multiplex PCR assay. Here the immuneACCESS table is served through TCRdb, limited to in-frame sequences with V and J called. Missing clones are a known gap in these copies; in checked studies unresolved V genes cover under half, and the rest lacks a known reason. For this sample the table gives hundreds of thousands of clones, of which 89% were detected only once. Around 3% of the sample goes to the ten largest clones. Sequences were obtained from peripheral blood. The source of these receptors is a woman in her 30s with COVID-19, enrolled during active disease.

This clone has a single count. This chain connects TRBV7-5 to TRBJ1-5. TRBV7-5 is assigned pseudogene status. The CDR3 is made up of 16 amino acids. CDR3 protein: CARSLKPRISNQPQHF. DNA for the CDR3: TGTGCCAGAAGCTTAAAACCGAGAATTAGCAATCAGCCCCAGCATTTT.

V is TRBV11-2 and J is TRBJ2-2, with 7 bases matching TRBD2. The germline CDR1 and CDR2 sequences are SGHAT and FQNNGV. V lost 5 bases to trimming and J lost 0 bases; unmatched junction nucleotides: 6. The CDR3 covers 16 residues. The CDR3 DNA reads as TGTGCCAGCAGCCCATGGGGGGGGGCGAACACCGGGGAGCTGTTTTTT. Translating gives CASSPWGGANTGELFF.

The chain recombines TRBV28 with TRBJ2-1; 7 bases match TRBD1. The CDR3 covers 20 residues. Germline lookup yields CDR1 MDHEN and CDR2 SYDVKM. V gave up 4 bases and J gave up 0 bases; unmatched junction bases: 18. The CDR3 region is CASSSFNPSDRVPSYNEQFF. Written as DNA, the CDR3 is TGTGCCAGCAGTTCCTTCAATCCGTCCGACAGGGTCCCCTCCTACAATGAGCAGTTCTTC.

The chain carries TRBV9 and TRBJ1-2; 9 nucleotides line up with TRBD1. Germline V gene data show CDR1 as SGDLS and CDR2 as YYNGEE. The ends lost 4 bases at V and 4 bases at J; junction bases unmatched: 8. The CDR3 is made up of 15 amino acids. In nucleotides, the CDR3 is TGTGCCAGCAGCCCCGGGACAGGGAGAGTCTATGGCTACACCTTC. This translates into CASSPGTGRVYGYTF.

This chain joins TRBV7-6 and TRBJ2-5, with 7 bases lining up with TRBD2. The CDR3 sequence is 16 residues long. Losses at the gene ends were 4 bases for V and 1 base for J; bases not matched to a gene: 9. The germline V gene encodes CDR1 SGHVS and CDR2 FNYEAQ. Written as DNA, the CDR3 is TGTGCCAGCAGCTCCCGGCCCGGCGGGGGCCAAGAGACCCAGTACTTC. Translation gives CASSSRPGGGQETQYF.

The CDR3 loop is CASSPTSGDYNEQFF. Written as DNA, the CDR3 is TGTGCCAGCAGTCCGACTAGCGGGGACTACAATGAGCAGTTCTTC. The chain carries TRBV6-4 and TRBJ2-1; 11 nucleotides align to TRBD2. Germline lookup yields CDR1 MRHNA and CDR2 SNTAGT. Germline trimming cut 5 bases from V and 3 bases from J; bases unmatched to any gene: 3. The CDR3 is 15 amino acids.

This sequence joins TRBV4-3 and TRBJ2-1, with D possibly matching TRBD2 (5 bases). Germline loops: CDR1 LGHNA, CDR2 YSLEER. Trimming shortened V by 0 bases and J by 0 bases, and 12 bases separated the two germline ends. CDR3 length: 17 amino acids. CDR3 DNA sequence: TGCGCCAGCAGCCAAGATTCAAGAGGGCCCTCCTACAATGAGCAGTTCTTC. Encoded protein: CASSQDSRGPSYNEQFF.

The genes are TRBV6-2 or TRBV6-3 and TRBJ2-2; tentatively, D is TRBD1 (5 bases). The germline CDR1 and CDR2 sequences are MNHEY and SVGEGT. Trimming removed 2 bases from V and 6 bases from J, with 10 bases in between. The CDR3 has 14 amino acids. The CDR3 nucleotides read TGTGCCAGCAGTTACCAGGGAATATCCGGGGAGCTGTTTTTT. This codes for CASSYQGISGELFF.

The chain uses TRBV18 and TRBJ2-1; unclear D gene. Germline CDR1 KGHSH, CDR2 LQKENI. With 6 bases removed from V and 8 bases from J, the gap between germline ends came to 8 bases. This CDR3 is 11 amino acids long. CDR3 amino acids: CASSSIDEQFF. The DNA for the CDR3 is TGTGCCAGCTCTTCAATAGATGAGCAGTTCTTC.

The V gene is TRBV28, the J gene TRBJ2-1; 7 positions match TRBD2. Losses at the gene ends were 5 bases for V and 5 bases for J; bases not matched to a gene: 12. The CDR3 is 16 amino acids. Germline V gene data show CDR1 as MDHEN and CDR2 as SYDVKM. CDR3 DNA: TGTGCCAGCAGTCCCCAACCCGGACTAGTCGACAATGAGCAGTTCTTC. Its protein product is CASSPQPGLVDNEQFF.

V usage is TRBV7-2 and J usage is TRBJ2-1, with 11 nucleotides matching TRBD2. The V segment lost 2 bases and the J segment 6 bases; nucleotides outside the gene matches: 6. Looked up from germline, CDR1 is SGHTA and CDR2 is FQGNSA. The CDR3 runs 16 residues. The CDR3: CASSLQLAGAGNEQFF. Written as DNA, the CDR3 is TGTGCCAGCAGCTTACAACTAGCGGGGGCGGGCAATGAGCAGTTCTTC.

This clone appeared a few times. The chain combines TRBV7-9 with TRBJ2-1; tentatively, D is TRBD2 (5 bases). Germline V lookup: CDR1 SEHNR, CDR2 FQNEAQ (reference sequence). This CDR3 has 15 residues. Trimming stripped 0 bases from V and 0 bases from J, with 6 bases between. The DNA of the CDR3 is TGTGCCAGCAGCTTAGCGGGGAGCTCCTACAATGAGCAGTTCTTC. This sequence encodes CASSLAGSSYNEQFF. Supplemented by reference TRBV7-9 and TRBJ2-1, the full variable domain reads DTGVSQNPRHKITKRGQNVTFRCDPISEHNRLYWYRQTLGQGPEFLTYFQNEAQLEKSRLLSDRFSAERPKGSFSTLEIQRTEQGDSAMYLCASSLAGSSYNEQFFGPGTRLTVL.

The chain joins TRBV12-3 or TRBV12-4 to TRBJ2-2; D unclear. V was shortened by 4 bases and J by 3 bases, with 6 bases between the two germline ends. The CDR3 contains 13 residues. For the CDR3, the DNA is TGTGCCAGCAGTTCACACGACACCGGGGAGCTGTTTTTT. This sequence encodes CASSSHDTGELFF.

The gene calls are TRBV9 and TRBJ2-7; the D gene is possibly TRBD2 (6 bases). V lost 3 bases to trimming and J lost 5 bases, with 21 bases between them. CDR1 is SGDLS and CDR2 is YYNGEE in the germline V gene. The CDR3 runs to 16 residues. CDR3 loop: CASSAETGDRLDEQYF. CDR3 in DNA: TGTGCCAGCAGCGCTGAAACGGGGGATAGGCTAGACGAGCAGTACTTC.

The chain links TRBV5-8 to TRBJ1-2, with TRBD1 as a possible D gene (5 bases). CDR3 size: 13 residues. Germline CDR1 SGHTS, CDR2 YDEGEE. V was clipped by 7 bases and J by 6 bases, with 16 bases between them. Here the CDR3 reads CASGRRPGDGYTF. The CDR3 DNA follows: TGTGCCAGCGGACGTCGACCGGGGGATGGCTACACCTTC. Using reference TRBV5-8 and TRBJ1-2 for the parts outside the CDR3, the full variable domain is EAGVTQSPTHLIKTRGQQATLRCSPISGHTSVYWYQQALGLGLQFLLWYDEGEERNRGNFPPRFSGRQFPNYSSELNVNALELEDSALYLCASGRRPGDGYTFGSGTRLTVV.

This clone was found a few times. This chain uses TRBV4-1 with TRBJ1-5; no clear D. With 0 bases removed from V and 4 bases from J, the gap between germline ends came to 10 bases. This CDR3 is 15 amino acids long. In germline, CDR1 is MGHRA, CDR2 YSYEKL. The CDR3 DNA is TGCGCCAGCAGCCAAGATGGTGGCAGAAATCAGCCCCAGCATTTT. Amino acids: CASSQDGGRNQPQHF.

This chain joins TRBV28 and TRBJ1-2; D unresolved. The CDR3 is 11 amino acids. Germline lookup yields CDR1 MDHEN and CDR2 SYDVKM. With 7 bases removed from V and 1 base from J, the gap between germline ends came to 4 bases. The DNA for the CDR3 is TGTGCCAGCAACAGTAACTATGGCTACACCTTC. It yields the protein CASNSNYGYTF.

The chain couples TRBV7-9 to TRBJ1-6; 11 nucleotides agree with TRBD1. Germline CDR1 and CDR2: SEHNR and FQNEAQ (reference sequence). J gave up 9 bases and V 4 bases, and 5 bases lay outside the gene matches. CDR3 length: 15 amino acids. The CDR3 nucleotides are TGTGCCAGCAGCTCGGACAGGGGGCTCTCTTCACCCCTCCACTTT. Protein: CASSSDRGLSSPLHF.

The V and J genes are TRBV4-2 and TRBJ2-1; TRBD2 aligns across 9 bases. Germline-derived CDR1 and CDR2 are LGHNA and YNFKEQ. The CDR3 totals 16 residues. Trimming at V came to 1 base and at J to 3 bases, leaving 4 bases not matched to a gene. DNA of the CDR3: TGTGCCAGCAGCCAAGGGCTAGCGGGGCTCTACAATGAGCAGTTCTTC. This translates into CASSQGLAGLYNEQFF.

The V gene is TRBV7-9, the J gene TRBJ2-1, with 10 bases lining up with TRBD2. CDR3 length: 16 amino acids. Germline CDR1 reads SEHNR; CDR2 reads FQNEAQ (reference sequence). Trimming at V came to 4 bases and at J to 4 bases, leaving 7 bases not matched to a gene. For the CDR3, the DNA is TGTGCCAGCAGCTCCCCCGGAGCGGGAGGGTACAATGAGCAGTTCTTC. Residues: CASSSPGAGGYNEQFF.

V is TRBV18 and J is TRBJ2-7; D might be TRBD2 (7 bases). This CDR3 spans 14 amino acids. Germline V lookup: CDR1 KGHSH, CDR2 LQKENI. Trimming took 3 bases from V and 2 from J, leaving 11 bases between them. The CDR3 loop reads CASSPAGAAYEQYV. The CDR3 DNA follows: TGTGCCAGCTCACCGGCGGGGGCAGCCTACGAGCAGTACGTC.

This chain uses TRBV5-1 with TRBJ2-2; 11 positions match TRBD2. Germline V lookup: CDR1 SGHRS, CDR2 YFSETQ. The ends lost 0 bases at V and 3 bases at J; junction bases unmatched: 1. The CDR3 is 16 amino acids. Here the CDR3 DNA reads TGCGCCAGCAGCTTGGCTAGCGGGGGGTACACCGGGGAGCTGTTTTTT. Translation: CASSLASGGYTGELFF.

The CDR3 reads CAGQGDNYGYTF. CDR3 coding DNA: TGTGCCGGGCAGGGGGATAACTATGGCTACACCTTC. The genes are TRBV6-5 and TRBJ1-2; 7 bases map to TRBD1. V lost 11 bases to trimming and J lost 1 base; unmatched junction nucleotides: 4. The V gene's germline CDR1 is MNHEY and CDR2 SVGAGI. The CDR3 loop spans 12 amino acids.

The chain combines TRBV9 with TRBJ1-1; 8 nucleotides agree with TRBD1. The J segment lost 5 bases and the V segment lost 2 bases, leaving 17 bases of the junction unmatched. Per germline, CDR1 SGDLS and CDR2 YYNGEE. This CDR3 spans 18 amino acids. The CDR3: CASSVGTGPIVTLTEAFF. In nucleotides, the CDR3 is TGTGCCAGCAGCGTGGGGACAGGACCGATAGTTACCTTGACTGAAGCTTTCTTT.

CDR3 protein: CASSQNQGDTQYF. In DNA form, the CDR3 reads TGTGCCAGCAGCCAAAATCAGGGAGATACGCAGTATTTT. The rearrangement links TRBV3-1 (or the pseudogene TRBV3-2) to TRBJ2-3, with a tentative D call TRBD1 (5 bases). Per the germline V gene, CDR1 is LGHDT and CDR2 is YNNKEL (reference sequence). This CDR3 is 13 amino acids long. V was shortened by 2 bases and J by 5 bases, with 8 bases between the two germline ends.

This chain connects TRBV28 to TRBJ2-1; D gene ambiguous. Trimming shortened V by 2 bases and J by 0 bases, and 17 bases separated the two germline ends. The CDR3 extends over 18 amino acids. Germline CDR1 reads MDHEN; CDR2 reads SYDVKM. The DNA for the CDR3 is TGTGCCAGCAGTTTAGGTGCTTGGTACCGAGCCTCCTACAATGAGCAGTTCTTC. As protein: CASSLGAWYRASYNEQFF.

The chain carries TRBV4-1 and TRBJ2-7, with 8 bases aligning to TRBD1. The CDR3 is 14 amino acids. Germline CDR1 reads MGHRA; CDR2 reads YSYEKL. Trimming removed 5 bases from V and 3 bases from J; junction bases left unmatched: 6. The CDR3 reads CASSYADRVYEQYF. Written as DNA, the CDR3 is TGCGCCAGCAGCTATGCGGACAGGGTCTACGAGCAGTACTTC.

V usage is TRBV3-1 (or the pseudogene TRBV3-2) and J usage is TRBJ2-5, with a possible D match to TRBD2 (5 bases). The CDR3 spans 12 residues. Germline V gives CDR1 LGHDT, CDR2 YNNKEL (reference sequence). The V and J ends lost 3 bases and 5 bases respectively, with 7 bases between them. CDR3 nucleotide sequence: TGTGCCAGCAGCCACTCGGGGGAGACCCAGTACTTC. Amino acid sequence: CASSHSGETQYF.

The chain is built from TRBV7-6 and TRBJ1-1, with TRBD1 matching 11 bases. Looked up from germline, CDR1 is SGHVS and CDR2 is FNYEAQ. J was trimmed by 1 base and V by 1 base; bases with no gene match: 11. The CDR3 is made up of 19 amino acids. The CDR3 DNA reads as TGTGCCAGCAGCTTAGGGCGGACAGGGGGCCTACTATCGAACACTGAAGCTTTCTTT. Protein sequence: CASSLGRTGGLLSNTEAFF.